The clone carrying this T cell receptor beta chain was seen a handful of times. This sample is drawn from a study of blood T cells in healthy people across ages. Then a second PCR, running roughly 7 to 11 cycles, was carried out with a sample-barcoded 5' primer and a J-beta primer mix. One entry per CDR3 protein results from TCRdb running MiXCR on the 5' RACE reads. Counted here are approximately 690,000 distinct CDR3 sequences, 58% occurring once; the ten biggest clones make up more than 35%. Trimming removed 5 bases from V and 7 bases from J; junction bases left unmatched: 12. The CDR3 has 15 residues. Germline CDR1 reads MNHEY; CDR2 reads SVGEGT.

The sequenced sample consisted of blood. This chain links TRBV6-2 or TRBV6-3 with TRBJ1-2; 8 nucleotides line up with TRBD1. The origin of this receptor is a man between 60 and 75 years old in good health. CDR3 bases: TGTGCCAGCAGTCAACCCCAACGACAGGGGACTGGCTACACCTTC. The encoded protein is CASSQPQRQGTGYTF.